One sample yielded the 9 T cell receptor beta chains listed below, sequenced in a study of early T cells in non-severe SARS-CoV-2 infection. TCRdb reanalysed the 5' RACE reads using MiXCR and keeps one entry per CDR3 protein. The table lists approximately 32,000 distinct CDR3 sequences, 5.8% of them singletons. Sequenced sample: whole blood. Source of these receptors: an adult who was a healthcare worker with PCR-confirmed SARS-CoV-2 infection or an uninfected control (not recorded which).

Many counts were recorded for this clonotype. CDR3 bases: TGTGCCAGCAGCCGGACAGTTAATCAGCCCCAGCATTTT. The encoded protein is CASSRTVNQPQHF. The gene calls are TRBV7-9 and TRBJ1-5; D perhaps matches TRBD1 (6 bases). Trimming removed 5 bases from V and 4 bases from J, with 9 bases in between. This CDR3 has 13 residues. Germline CDR1 is SEHNR and CDR2 is FQNEAQ (reference sequence).

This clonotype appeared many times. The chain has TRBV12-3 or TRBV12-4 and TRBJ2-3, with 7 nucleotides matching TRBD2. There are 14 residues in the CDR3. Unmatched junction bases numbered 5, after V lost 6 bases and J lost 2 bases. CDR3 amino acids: CASRGGGATDTQYF. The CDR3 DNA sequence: TGTGCCAGCAGGGGCGGGGGAGCCACAGATACGCAGTATTTT.

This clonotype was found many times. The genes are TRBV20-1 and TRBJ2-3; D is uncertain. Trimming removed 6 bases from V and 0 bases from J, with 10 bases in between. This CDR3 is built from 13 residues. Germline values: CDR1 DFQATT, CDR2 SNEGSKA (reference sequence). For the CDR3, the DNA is TGCAGTGCCGCGGATACTAGCACAGATACGCAGTATTTT. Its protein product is CSAADTSTDTQYF.

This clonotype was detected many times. This CDR3 is CAWSVVGQPYEQYF. The CDR3 DNA reads TGTGCCTGGAGTGTAGTTGGGCAGCCCTACGAGCAGTACTTC. The chain links TRBV30 to TRBJ2-7; D remains ambiguous. In germline, CDR1 is GTSNPN, CDR2 SVGIG (reference sequence). CDR3 length equals 14 residues. V lost 0 bases and J lost 2, with 11 bases in between. Drawing the rest from reference TRBV30 and TRBJ2-7, the complete variable domain is SQTIHQWPATLVQPVGSPLSLECTVEGTSNPNLYWYRQAAGRGLQLLFYSVGIGQISSEVPQNLSASRPQDRQFILSSKKLLLSDSGFYLCAWSVVGQPYEQYFGPGTRLTVT.

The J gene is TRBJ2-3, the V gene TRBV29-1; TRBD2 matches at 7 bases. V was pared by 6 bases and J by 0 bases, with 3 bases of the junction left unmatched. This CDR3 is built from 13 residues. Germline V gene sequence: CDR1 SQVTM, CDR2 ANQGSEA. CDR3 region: CSVTTSSTDTQYF. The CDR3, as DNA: TGCAGCGTCACGACTAGCAGCACAGATACGCAGTATTTT.

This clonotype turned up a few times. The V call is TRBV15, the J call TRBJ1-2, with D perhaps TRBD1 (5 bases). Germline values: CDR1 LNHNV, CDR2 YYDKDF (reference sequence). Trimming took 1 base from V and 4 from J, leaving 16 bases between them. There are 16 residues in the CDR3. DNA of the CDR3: TGTGCCACCAGCAGAGGTCTCCCAGGGTGGAGCTATGGCTACACCTTC. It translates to CATSRGLPGWSYGYTF.

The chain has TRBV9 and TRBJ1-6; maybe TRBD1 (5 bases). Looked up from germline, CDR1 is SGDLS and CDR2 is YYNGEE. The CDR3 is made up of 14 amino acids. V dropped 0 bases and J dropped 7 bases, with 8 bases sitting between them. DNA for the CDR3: TGTGCCAGCAGCGTAGGTAGGGGAAATTCACCCCTCCACTTT. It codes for CASSVGRGNSPLHF.

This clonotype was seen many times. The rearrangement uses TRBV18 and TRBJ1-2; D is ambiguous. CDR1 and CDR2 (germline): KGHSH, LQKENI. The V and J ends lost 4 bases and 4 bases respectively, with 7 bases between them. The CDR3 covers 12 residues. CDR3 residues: CASSLDGYGYTF. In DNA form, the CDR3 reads TGTGCCAGCTCACTGGACGGCTATGGCTACACCTTC. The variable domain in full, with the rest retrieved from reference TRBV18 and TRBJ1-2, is NAGVMQNPRHLVRRRGQEARLRCSPMKGHSHVYWYRQLPEEGLKFMVYLQKENIIDESGMPKERFSAEFPKEGPSILRIQQVVRGDSAAYFCASSLDGYGYTFGSGTRLTVV.

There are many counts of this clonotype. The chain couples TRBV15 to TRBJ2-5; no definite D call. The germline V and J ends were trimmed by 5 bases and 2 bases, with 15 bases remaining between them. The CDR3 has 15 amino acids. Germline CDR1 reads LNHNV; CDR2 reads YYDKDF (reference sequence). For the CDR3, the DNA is TGTGCCACCAGCTCCCCTAGGGCACTGCAAGAGACCCAGTACTTC. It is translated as CATSSPRALQETQYF.